Sequencing of this T cell receptor beta chain was carried out in a study of T cells after yellow fever vaccination. Looking at the study overall: SMART-Seq v4 Ultra Low Input handled preparation of low-cell-number fractions. Study results and caveats: Researchers report a weaker secondary response that nonetheless peaked faster, day 5 versus 15. Subsequent to the booster, the majority of primary-vaccination clones reappeared (around 97% CD4, 85% to 90% CD8).

CDR1 and CDR2 (germline): SGDLS, YYNGEE. Trimming pared 6 bases from V and 9 bases from J, leaving 22 bases between. The CDR3 is 15 amino acids. The 5'RACE template-switching step produced TCR cDNA and added a universal primer site and UMIs. One entry per CDR3 protein results from TCRdb running MiXCR on the 5' RACE reads. Here the sample spans under 500,000 distinct CDR3 sequences, around 19% being singletons. Notes on this clonotype: The target antigen is unknown.

The TCR comes from a young man who received the YFV17D yellow fever vaccine. The sequencing here drew on PBMCs, taken before the yellow fever booster vaccination. The V gene is TRBV9, the J gene TRBJ2-1; tentatively, D is TRBD1 or TRBD2 (7 bases each). The CDR3 coding sequence is TGTGCCAGCACCCTTAGGGGTCAGGGGGGGGTTGAGCAGTTCTTC. This encodes CASTLRGQGGVEQFF.